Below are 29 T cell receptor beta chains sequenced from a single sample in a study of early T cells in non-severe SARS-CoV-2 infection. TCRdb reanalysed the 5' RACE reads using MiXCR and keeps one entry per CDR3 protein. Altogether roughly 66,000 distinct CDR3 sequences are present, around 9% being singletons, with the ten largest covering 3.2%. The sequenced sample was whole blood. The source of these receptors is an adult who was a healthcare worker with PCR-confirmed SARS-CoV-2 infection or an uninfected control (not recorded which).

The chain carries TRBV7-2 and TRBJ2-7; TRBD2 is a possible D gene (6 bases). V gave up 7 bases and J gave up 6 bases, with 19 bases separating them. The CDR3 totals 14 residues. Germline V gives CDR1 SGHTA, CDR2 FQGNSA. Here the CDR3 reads CASNQLATPREQYF. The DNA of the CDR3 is TGTGCCAGCAACCAACTAGCTACGCCTCGCGAGCAGTACTTC.

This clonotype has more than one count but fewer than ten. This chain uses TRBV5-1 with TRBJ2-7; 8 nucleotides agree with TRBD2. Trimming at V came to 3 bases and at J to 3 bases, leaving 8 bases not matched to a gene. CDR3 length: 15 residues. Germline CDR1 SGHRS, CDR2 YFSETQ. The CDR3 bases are TGCGCCAGCAGCTCCGCAGCGGGAGTGGGCTACGAGCAGTACTTC. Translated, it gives CASSSAAGVGYEQYF.

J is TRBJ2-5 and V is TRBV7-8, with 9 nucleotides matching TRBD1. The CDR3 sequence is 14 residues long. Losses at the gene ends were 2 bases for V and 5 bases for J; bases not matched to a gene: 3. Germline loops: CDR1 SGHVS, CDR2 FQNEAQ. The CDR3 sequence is CASSLWTGEETQYF. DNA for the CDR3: TGTGCCAGCAGCTTATGGACAGGGGAGGAGACCCAGTACTTC.

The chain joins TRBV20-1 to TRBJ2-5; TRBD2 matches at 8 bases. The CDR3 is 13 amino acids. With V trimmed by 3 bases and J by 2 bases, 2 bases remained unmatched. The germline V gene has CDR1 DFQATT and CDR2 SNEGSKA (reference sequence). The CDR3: CSARLAGQETQYF. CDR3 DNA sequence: TGCAGTGCTAGGCTAGCGGGTCAAGAGACCCAGTACTTC.

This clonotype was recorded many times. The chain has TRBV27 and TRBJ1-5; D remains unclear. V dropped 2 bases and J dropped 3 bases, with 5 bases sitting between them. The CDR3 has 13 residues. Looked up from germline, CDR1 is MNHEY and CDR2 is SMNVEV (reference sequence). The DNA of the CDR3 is TGTGCCAGCAGTTTAGGGTACAATCAGCCCCAGCATTTT. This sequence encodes CASSLGYNQPQHF.

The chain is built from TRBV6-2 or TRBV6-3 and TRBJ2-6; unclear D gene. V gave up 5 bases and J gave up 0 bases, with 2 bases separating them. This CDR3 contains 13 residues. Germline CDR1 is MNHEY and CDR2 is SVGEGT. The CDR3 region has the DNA TGTGCCAGCAGTAGCTCTGGGGCCAACGTCCTGACTTTC. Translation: CASSSSGANVLTF.

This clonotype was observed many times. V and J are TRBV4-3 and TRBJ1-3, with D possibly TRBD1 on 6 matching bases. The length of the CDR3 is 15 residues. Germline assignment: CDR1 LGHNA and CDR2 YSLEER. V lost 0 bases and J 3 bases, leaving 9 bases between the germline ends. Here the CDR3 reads CASSQDQQGGNTIYF. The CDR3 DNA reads TGCGCCAGCAGCCAAGATCAACAGGGTGGAAACACCATATATTTT.

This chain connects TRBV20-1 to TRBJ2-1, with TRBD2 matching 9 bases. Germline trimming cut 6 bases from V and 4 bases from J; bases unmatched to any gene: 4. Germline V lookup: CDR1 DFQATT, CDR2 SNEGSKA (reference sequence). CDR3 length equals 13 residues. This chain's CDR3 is CSALTSGYNEQFF. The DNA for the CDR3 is TGCAGTGCGCTGACTAGCGGTTACAATGAGCAGTTCTTC.

CDR3 nucleotide sequence: TGTGCCAGCAGTGAGCGGAAGAACACTGAAGCTTTCTTT. This gives the protein CASSERKNTEAFF. The chain links TRBV2 to TRBJ1-1; no clear D gene. Germline lookup yields CDR1 SNHLY and CDR2 FYNNEI. This CDR3 has 13 residues. Trimming took 3 bases from V and 1 from J, leaving 6 bases between them. The whole variable domain, filled in from reference TRBV2 and TRBJ1-1, reads EPEVTQTPSHQVTQMGQEVILRCVPISNHLYFYWYRQILGQKVEFLVSFYNNEISEKSEIFDDQFSVERPDGSNFTLKIRSTKLEDSAMYFCASSERKNTEAFFGQGTRLTVV.

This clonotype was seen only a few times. As DNA, the CDR3 is TGTGCCAGCAGCCTGGATAGCGGGAGTGTAGATACGCAGTATTTT. This gives the protein CASSLDSGSVDTQYF. The chain has TRBV7-8 and TRBJ2-3, with 9 bases fitting TRBD2. Germline assignment: CDR1 SGHVS and CDR2 FQNEAQ. The CDR3 length is 15 residues. After removal of 5 bases from V and 5 bases from J, the junction contained 8 bases not matched to a gene.

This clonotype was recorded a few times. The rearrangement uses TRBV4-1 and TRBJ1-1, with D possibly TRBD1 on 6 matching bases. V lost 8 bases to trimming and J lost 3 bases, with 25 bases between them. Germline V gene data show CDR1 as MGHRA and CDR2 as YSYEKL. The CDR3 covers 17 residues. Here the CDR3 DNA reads TGCGCCAGCGGCCGAGGGCAGACAGGTGGGACGGACACTGAAGCTTTCTTT. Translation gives CASGRGQTGGTDTEAFF.

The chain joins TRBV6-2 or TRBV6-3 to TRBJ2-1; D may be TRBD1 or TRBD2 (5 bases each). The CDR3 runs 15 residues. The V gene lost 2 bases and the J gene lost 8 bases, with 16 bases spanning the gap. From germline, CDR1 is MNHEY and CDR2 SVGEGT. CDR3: CASSYPRGAIDEQFF. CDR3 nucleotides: TGTGCCAGCAGTTACCCGAGGGGTGCGATCGATGAGCAGTTCTTC.

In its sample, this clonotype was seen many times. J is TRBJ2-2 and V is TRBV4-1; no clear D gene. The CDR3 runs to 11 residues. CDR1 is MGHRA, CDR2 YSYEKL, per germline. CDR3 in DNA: TGCGCGTCCCGAAACACCGGGGAGCTGTTTTTT. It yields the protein CASRNTGELFF.

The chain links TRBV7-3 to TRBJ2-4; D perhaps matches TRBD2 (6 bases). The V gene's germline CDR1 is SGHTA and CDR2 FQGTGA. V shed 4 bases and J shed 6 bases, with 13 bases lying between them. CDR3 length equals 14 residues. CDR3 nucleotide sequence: TGTGCCAGCAGCTCGGGGGATATTCCAAACATTCAGTACTTC. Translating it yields CASSSGDIPNIQYF. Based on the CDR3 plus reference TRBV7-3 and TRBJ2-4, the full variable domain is GAGVSQTPSNKVTEKGKYVELRCDPISGHTALYWYRQSLGQGPEFLIYFQGTGAADDSGLPNDRFFAVRPEGSVSTLKIQRTERGDSAVYLCASSSGDIPNIQYFGAGTRLSVL.

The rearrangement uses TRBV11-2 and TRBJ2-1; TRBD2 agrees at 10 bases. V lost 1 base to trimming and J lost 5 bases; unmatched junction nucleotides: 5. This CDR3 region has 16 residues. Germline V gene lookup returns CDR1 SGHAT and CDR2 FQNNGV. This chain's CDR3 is CASSLGAGGPNNEQFF. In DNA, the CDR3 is TGTGCCAGCAGCTTAGGAGCGGGAGGGCCGAACAATGAGCAGTTCTTC.

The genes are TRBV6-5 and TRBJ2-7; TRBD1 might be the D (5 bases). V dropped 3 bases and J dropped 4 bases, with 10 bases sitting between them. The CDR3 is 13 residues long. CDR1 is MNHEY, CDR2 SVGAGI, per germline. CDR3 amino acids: CASSYGRAYEQYF. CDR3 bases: TGTGCCAGCAGTTATGGCAGGGCTTACGAGCAGTACTTC.

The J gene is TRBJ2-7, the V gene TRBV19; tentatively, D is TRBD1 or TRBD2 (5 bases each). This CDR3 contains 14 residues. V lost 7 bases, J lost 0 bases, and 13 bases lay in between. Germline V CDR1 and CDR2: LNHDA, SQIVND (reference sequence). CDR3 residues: CASTRDRASYEQYF. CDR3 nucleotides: TGTGCCAGTACTCGGGACCGTGCCTCCTACGAGCAGTACTTC.

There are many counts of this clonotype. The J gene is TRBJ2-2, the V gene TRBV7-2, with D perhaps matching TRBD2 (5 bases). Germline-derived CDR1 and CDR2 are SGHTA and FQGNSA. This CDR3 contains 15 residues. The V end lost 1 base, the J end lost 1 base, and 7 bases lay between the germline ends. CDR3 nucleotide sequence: TGTGCCAGCAGCTTAGTTCGGGAGAACACCGGGGAGCTGTTTTTT. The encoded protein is CASSLVRENTGELFF.

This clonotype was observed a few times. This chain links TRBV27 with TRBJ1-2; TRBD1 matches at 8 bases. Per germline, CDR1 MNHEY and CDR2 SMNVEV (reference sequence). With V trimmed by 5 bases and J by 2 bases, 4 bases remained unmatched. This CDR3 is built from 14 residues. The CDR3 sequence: CASSPQGENYGYTF. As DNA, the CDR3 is TGTGCCAGCAGTCCACAGGGGGAGAACTATGGCTACACCTTC.

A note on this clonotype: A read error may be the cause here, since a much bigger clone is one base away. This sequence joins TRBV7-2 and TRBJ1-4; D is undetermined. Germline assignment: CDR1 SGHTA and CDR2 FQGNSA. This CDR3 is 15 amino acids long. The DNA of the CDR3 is TGTGCCAGCAGTCGGCGGTCCGGACCTAATGAAAAACTGGTTTTT. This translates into CASSRRSGPNEKLVF.

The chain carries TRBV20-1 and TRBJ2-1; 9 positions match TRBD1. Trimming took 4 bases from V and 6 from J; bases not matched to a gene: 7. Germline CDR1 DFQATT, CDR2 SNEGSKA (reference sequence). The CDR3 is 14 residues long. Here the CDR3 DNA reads TGCAGTGCTAAGAAACAGGGGGCGGGCAATGAGCAGTTCTTC. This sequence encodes CSAKKQGAGNEQFF.

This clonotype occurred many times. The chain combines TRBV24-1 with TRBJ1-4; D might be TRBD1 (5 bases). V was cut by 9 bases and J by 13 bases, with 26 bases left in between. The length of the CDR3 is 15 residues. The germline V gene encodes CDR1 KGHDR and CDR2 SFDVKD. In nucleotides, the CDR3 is TGTGCCACCCCCGGGCACAGGTGGCCGCCAGTTGGACTGTTTTTT. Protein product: CATPGHRWPPVGLFF.

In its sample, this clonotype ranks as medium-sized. CDR3 amino acids: CSARGARDTEAFF. The CDR3 nucleotides read TGCAGTGCTAGAGGGGCCCGGGACACTGAAGCTTTCTTT. The chain joins TRBV20-1 to TRBJ1-1; D gene uncertain. This CDR3 region has 13 residues. Deletions cut 1 base from V and 3 bases from J, with 9 bases between. Germline V gene sequence: CDR1 DFQATT, CDR2 SNEGSKA (reference sequence).

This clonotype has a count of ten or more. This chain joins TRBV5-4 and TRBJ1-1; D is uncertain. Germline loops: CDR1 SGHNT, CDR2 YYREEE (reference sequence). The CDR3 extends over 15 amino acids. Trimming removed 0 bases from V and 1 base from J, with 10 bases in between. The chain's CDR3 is CASSLARNRNTEAFF. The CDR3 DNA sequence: TGTGCCAGCAGCTTGGCCCGAAACAGGAACACTGAAGCTTTCTTT.

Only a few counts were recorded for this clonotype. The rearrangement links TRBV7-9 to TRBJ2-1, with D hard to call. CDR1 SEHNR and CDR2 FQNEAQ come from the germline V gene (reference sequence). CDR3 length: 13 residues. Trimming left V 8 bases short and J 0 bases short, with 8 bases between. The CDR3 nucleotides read TGTGCCAGCTCTAGGGCCTCCTACAATGAGCAGTTCTTC. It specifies CASSRASYNEQFF.

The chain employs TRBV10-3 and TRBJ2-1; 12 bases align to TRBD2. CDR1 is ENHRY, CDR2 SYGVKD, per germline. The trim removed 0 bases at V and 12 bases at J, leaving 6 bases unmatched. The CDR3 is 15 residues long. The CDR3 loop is CAISESTSGRGGQFF. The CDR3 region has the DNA TGTGCCATCAGTGAGTCGACTAGCGGGAGAGGTGGGCAGTTCTTC.

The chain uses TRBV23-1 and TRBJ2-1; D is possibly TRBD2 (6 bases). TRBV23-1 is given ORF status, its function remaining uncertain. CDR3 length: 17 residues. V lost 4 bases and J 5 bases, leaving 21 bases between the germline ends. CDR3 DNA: TGCGCCAGCAGTCTCAAAACGGGAGTAAATCCGCACAATGAGCAGTTCTTC. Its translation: CASSLKTGVNPHNEQFF.

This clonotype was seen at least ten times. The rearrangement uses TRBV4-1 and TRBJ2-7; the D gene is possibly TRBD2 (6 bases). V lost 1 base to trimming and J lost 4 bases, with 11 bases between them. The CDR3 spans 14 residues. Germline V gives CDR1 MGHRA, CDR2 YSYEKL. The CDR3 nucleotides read TGCGCCAGCAGCCAAGCGTCACTAGCTTACGAGCAGTACTTC. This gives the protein CASSQASLAYEQYF.

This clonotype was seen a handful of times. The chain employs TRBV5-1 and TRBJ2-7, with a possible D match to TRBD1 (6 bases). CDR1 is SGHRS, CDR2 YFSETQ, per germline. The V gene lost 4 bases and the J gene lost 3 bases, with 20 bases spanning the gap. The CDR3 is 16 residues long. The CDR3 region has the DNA TGCGCCAGCAGCCCCGCGCCAGGGGAAGTTAGCTACGAGCAGTACTTC. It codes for CASSPAPGEVSYEQYF.